A selection of T cell receptor beta chains follows, all from one sample in a study of CD8+ T cells in alopecia areata. TCRdb's table, derived via immunoSEQ multiplex PCR, lists solely in-frame clones and lacks some. The sample holds 4,400 or so clones, about 91% seen once. Specimen: skin, collected at week 4, from a patient treated with tofacitinib. These receptors all come from a human donor with alopecia areata. Both conserved end residues are part of each CDR3. Fields, in order: clone size, J gene, V gene, D gene, CDR3 DNA, CDR3 protein. The D gene is left open where the match is weak. Part of the rows lack a size; the others show once, few, many or a class for expanded clones.

NA	TRBJ2-7	TRBV6-1	TRBD1	TGTGCCAGCCTAAGGGACAGCTACGAGCAGTACTTC	CASLRDSYEQYF
NA	TRBJ1-2	TRBV30	NA	TGTGCCTGGAGTGTCTCCAGGTATTTTGTCTACACCTTC	CAWSVSRYFVYTF
NA	TRBJ1-1	TRBV4-3	NA	TGCGCCAGCAGCCAAGATTGGGGACGCGAAGCTTTCTTT	CASSQDWGREAFF
NA	TRBJ1-1	TRBV19	NA	TGTGCCAGTTATCAGGGAGCTGAAGCTTTCTTT	CASYQGAEAFF
once	TRBJ1-1	TRBV15	NA	TGTGCCACCAGCAGACGAGACACTGAAGCTTTCTTT	CATSRRDTEAFF
few	TRBJ1-2	TRBV19	NA	TGTGCCAGTAGTATTGGTGTGGAAGGCTACACCTTC	CASSIGVEGYTF
NA	TRBJ1-5	TRBV7-9	NA	TGTGCCAGCAGCCGACAGGACAATCAGCCCCAGCATTTT	CASSRQDNQPQHF
NA	TRBJ1-4	TRBV2	TRBD1	TGTGCCAGCAGTGTGGGACAGGGGTACGAAAAACTGTTTTTT	CASSVGQGYEKLFF
NA	TRBJ2-6	TRBV10-3	NA	TGTGCCACCGCGAACTCTGGGGCCAACGTCCTGACTTTC	CATANSGANVLTF
NA	TRBJ2-5	TRBV2	TRBD1	TGTGCCAGCATATCGACAGGGGGCTGGGAGACCCAGTACTTC	CASISTGGWETQYF
NA	TRBJ1-5	TRBV7-9	NA	TGTGCCAGCAGCGATCCGGGGTCCAATCAGCCCCAGCATTTT	CASSDPGSNQPQHF
once	TRBJ1-4	TRBV29-1	TRBD1	TGCAGCGCCGGACAGGGTGAAAAACTGTTTTTT	CSAGQGEKLFF
NA	TRBJ2-7	TRBV6-1	NA	TGTGCCAGCACCCCGGTGGGGGGGCGCGGCGAGCAGTACTTC	CASTPVGGRGEQYF
NA	TRBJ2-1	TRBV29-1	NA	TGCAGCGCCTGGCTTCTAGGAGGCGAGCAGTTCTTC	CSAWLLGGEQFF
NA	TRBJ2-1	TRBV13	TRBD2	TGTGCCAGCAGCCCACCGGGCGGGAGCTACAATGAGCAGTTCTTC	CASSPPGGSYNEQFF
NA	TRBJ2-7	TRBV10-3	TRBD1	TGTGCCATCAGTGGGGCGATACCGGGACAGGGGGCCTACGAGCAGTACTTC	CAISGAIPGQGAYEQYF
NA	TRBJ2-7	TRBV28	TRBD2	TGTGCCAGCAGTTTCGGGGCGGGAGGACAGCCCTACGAGCAGTACTTC	CASSFGAGGQPYEQYF
NA	TRBJ1-1	TRBV9	NA	TGTGCCAGCAGCGGGGGTCAGAACACTGAAGCTTTCTTT	CASSGGQNTEAFF
NA	TRBJ2-7	TRBV7-9	NA	TGTGCCAGCAGCCCGCGGGGTCCCTACGAGCAGTACTTC	CASSPRGPYEQYF
NA	TRBJ2-3	TRBV5-1	NA	TGCGCCAGCAGCTTGGGGAGTGGACGGGGGAGAAGCACAGATACGCAGTATTTT	CASSLGSGRGRSTDTQYF
NA	TRBJ2-1	TRBV9	NA	TGTGCCAGCAGCGTAGAGGGTAGTTGGGATGAGCAGTTCTTC	CASSVEGSWDEQFF
NA	TRBJ2-5	TRBV5-1	NA	TGCGCCAGCAGCTTGCAACCGACCGAGAGGGAGACCCAGTACTTC	CASSLQPTERETQYF
NA	TRBJ2-2	TRBV9	TRBD1	TGTGCCAGCAGCACTCGGACAGGGGGTGTCGGGGAGCTGTTTTTT	CASSTRTGGVGELFF
NA	TRBJ1-1	TRBV6-5	NA	TGTGCCAGCACATTCGATACTCAAGGGGGGGAAGCTTTCTTT	CASTFDTQGGEAFF
NA	TRBJ1-1	TRBV9	NA	TGTGCCAGCAGCCCCACAGTTATGAACACTGAAGCTTTCTTT	CASSPTVMNTEAFF
NA	TRBJ2-5	TRBV6-5	TRBD2	TGTGCCAGCAGTTACCTTAGCGGGGGGGCAGAGACCCAGTACTTC	CASSYLSGGAETQYF
NA	TRBJ1-4	TRBV30	NA	TGTGCCTGGAATGTCGGTGAAAAACTGTTTTTT	CAWNVGEKLFF
NA	TRBJ2-1	TRBV7-8	NA	TGTGCCAGCAGCCCACCTCGCCGGATGGGGAATGAGCAGTTCTTC	CASSPPRRMGNEQFF
NA	TRBJ2-3	TRBV11-2	NA	TGTGCCAGCAGCCCCGCACATACGCAGTATTTT	CASSPAHTQYF
NA	TRBJ1-6	TRBV6-5	TRBD1	TGTGCCAGCGCAACCGACAGGGGATGGAATTCACCCCTCCACTTT	CASATDRGWNSPLHF
NA	TRBJ2-4	TRBV28	NA	TGTGCCAGCAGTTTAAGAGCAGGGAGAAATTTTATCACGCAGTACTTC	CASSLRAGRNFITQYF
NA	TRBJ1-3	TRBV9	TRBD1	TGTGCCAGCAGCCCCGGGACAGGTACTGGAAACACCATATATTTT	CASSPGTGTGNTIYF
once	TRBJ1-2	TRBV7-6	NA	TGTGCCAGCAGCTTTGGCGAATACTATGGCTACACCTTC	CASSFGEYYGYTF
NA	TRBJ2-2	TRBV5-1	NA	TGCGCCAGCAGCTTGGACGGCGGGGAGCTGTTTTTT	CASSLDGGELFF
NA	TRBJ2-4	TRBV29-1	NA	TGCAGCGTCAGACAGGCTTTAGCCAAAAACATTCAGTACTTC	CSVRQALAKNIQYF
NA	TRBJ1-5	TRBV5-6	TRBD1	TGTGCCAGCAGCTTGGCGGCATTTGGACAGGGGCTCAACAATCAGCCCCAGCATTTT	CASSLAAFGQGLNNQPQHF
NA	TRBJ2-7	TRBV2	NA	TGTGCCAGCAGTGCACGGCTCCCGCTAGGGATCGAGCAGTACTTC	CASSARLPLGIEQYF
once	TRBJ1-5	TRBV16	NA	TGTGCCAGCAGCCAAAGCAGGGATCAGCCCCAGCATTTT	CASSQSRDQPQHF
once	TRBJ1-1	TRBV5-1	NA	TGCGCCAGCAGCTTGACAGGTGTGGACTCTGGAGCTTTCTTT	CASSLTGVDSGAFF
NA	TRBJ1-6	TRBV19	TRBD1	TGTGCCAGTAGTTTCCGGGACAGGAATAATTCACCCCTCCACTTT	CASSFRDRNNSPLHF